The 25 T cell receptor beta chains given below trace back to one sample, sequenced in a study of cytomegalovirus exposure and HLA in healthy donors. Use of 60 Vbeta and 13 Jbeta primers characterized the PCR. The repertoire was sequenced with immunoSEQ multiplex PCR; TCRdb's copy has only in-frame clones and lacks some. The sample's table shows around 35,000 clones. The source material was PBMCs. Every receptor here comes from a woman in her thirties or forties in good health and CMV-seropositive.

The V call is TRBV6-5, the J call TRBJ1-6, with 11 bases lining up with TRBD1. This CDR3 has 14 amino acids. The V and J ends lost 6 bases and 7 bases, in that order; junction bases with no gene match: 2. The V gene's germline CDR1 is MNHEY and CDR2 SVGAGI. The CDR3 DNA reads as TGTGCCAGCAGGGACAGGGGGCGGAATTCACCCCTCCACTTT. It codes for CASRDRGRNSPLHF.

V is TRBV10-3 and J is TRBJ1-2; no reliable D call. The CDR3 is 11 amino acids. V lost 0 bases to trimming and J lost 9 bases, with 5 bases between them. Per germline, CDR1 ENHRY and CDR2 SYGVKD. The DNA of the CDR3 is TGTGCCATCAGTGAGTCGGGCCGCTACACCTTC. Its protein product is CAISESGRYTF.

DNA of the CDR3: TGTGCCAGCAGCGTAGATGGGGCGGGAGGCGTCAAAGAGACCCAGTACTTC. It codes for CASSVDGAGGVKETQYF. The chain links TRBV9 to TRBJ2-5; 8 bases match TRBD2. The CDR3 loop spans 17 amino acids. With V trimmed by 0 bases and J by 3 bases, 10 bases remained unmatched. Germline-derived CDR1 and CDR2 are SGDLS and YYNGEE.

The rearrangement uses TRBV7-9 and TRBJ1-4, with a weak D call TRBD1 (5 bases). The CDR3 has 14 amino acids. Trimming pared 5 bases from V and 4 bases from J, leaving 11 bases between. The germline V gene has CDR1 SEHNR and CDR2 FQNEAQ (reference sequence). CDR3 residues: CASSPGGDNEKLFF. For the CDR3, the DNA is TGTGCCAGCAGCCCCGGGGGTGATAATGAAAAACTGTTTTTT. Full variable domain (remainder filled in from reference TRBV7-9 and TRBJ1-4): DTGVSQNPRHKITKRGQNVTFRCDPISEHNRLYWYRQTLGQGPEFLTYFQNEAQLEKSRLLSDRFSAERPKGSFSTLEIQRTEQGDSAMYLCASSPGGDNEKLFFGSGTQLSVL.

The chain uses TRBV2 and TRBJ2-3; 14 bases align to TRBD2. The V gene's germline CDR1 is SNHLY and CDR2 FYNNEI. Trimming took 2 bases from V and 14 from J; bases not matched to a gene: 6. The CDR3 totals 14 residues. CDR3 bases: TGTGCCAGCAGTGAAACGGGACTAGCGGGAGTAAGGTATTTT. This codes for CASSETGLAGVRYF.

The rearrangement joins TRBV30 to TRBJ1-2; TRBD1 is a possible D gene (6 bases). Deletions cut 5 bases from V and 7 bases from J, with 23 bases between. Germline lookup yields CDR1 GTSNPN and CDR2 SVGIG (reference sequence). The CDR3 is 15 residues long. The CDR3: CAWGRGREGVPGYTF. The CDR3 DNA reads TGTGCCTGGGGCAGGGGTCGGGAGGGCGTGCCTGGCTACACCTTC.

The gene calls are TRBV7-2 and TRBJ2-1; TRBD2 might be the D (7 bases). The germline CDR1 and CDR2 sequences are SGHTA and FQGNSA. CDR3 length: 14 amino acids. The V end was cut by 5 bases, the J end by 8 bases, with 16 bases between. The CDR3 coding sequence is TGTGCCAGCAGCCCCCGAGGGGGGGGGTATGAGCAGTTCTTC. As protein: CASSPRGGGYEQFF. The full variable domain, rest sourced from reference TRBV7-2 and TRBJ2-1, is GAGVSQSPSNKVTEKGKDVELRCDPISGHTALYWYRQSLGQGLEFLIYFQGNSAPDKSGLPSDRFSAERTGGSVSTLTIQRTQQEDSAVYLCASSPRGGGYEQFFGPGTRLTVL.

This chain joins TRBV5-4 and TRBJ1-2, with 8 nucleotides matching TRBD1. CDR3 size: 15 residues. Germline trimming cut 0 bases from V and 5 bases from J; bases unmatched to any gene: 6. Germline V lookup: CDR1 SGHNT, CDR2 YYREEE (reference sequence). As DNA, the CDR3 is TGTGCCAGCAGCTTGGGGTTGGACAGGGAGTATGGCTACACCTTC. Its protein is CASSLGLDREYGYTF. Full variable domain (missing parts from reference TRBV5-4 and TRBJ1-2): ETGVTQSPTHLIKTRGQQVTLRCSSQSGHNTVSWYQQALGQGPQFIFQYYREEENGRGNFPPRFSGLQFPNYSSELNVNALELDDSALYLCASSLGLDREYGYTFGSGTRLTVV.

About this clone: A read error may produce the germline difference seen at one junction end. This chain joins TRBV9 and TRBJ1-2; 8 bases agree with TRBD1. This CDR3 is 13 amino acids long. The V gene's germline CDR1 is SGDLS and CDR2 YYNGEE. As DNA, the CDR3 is TGTGCCAGCAGCCTCGGGACAGGACATCAGATAGCCTTC. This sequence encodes CASSLGTGHQIAF.

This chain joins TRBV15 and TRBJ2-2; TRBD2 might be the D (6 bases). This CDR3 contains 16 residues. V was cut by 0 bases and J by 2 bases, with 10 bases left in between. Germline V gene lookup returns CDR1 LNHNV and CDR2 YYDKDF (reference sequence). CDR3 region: CATSRDSSDNTGELFF. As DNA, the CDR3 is TGTGCCACCAGCAGAGACTCTAGCGATAACACCGGGGAGCTGTTTTTT.

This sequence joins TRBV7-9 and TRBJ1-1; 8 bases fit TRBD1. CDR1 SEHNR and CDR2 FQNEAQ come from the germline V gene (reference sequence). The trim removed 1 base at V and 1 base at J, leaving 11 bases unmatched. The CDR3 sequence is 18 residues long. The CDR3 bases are TGTGCCAGCAGCTTAGGATCCTGGACAGGGAAGGGGAACACTGAAGCTTTCTTT. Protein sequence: CASSLGSWTGKGNTEAFF.

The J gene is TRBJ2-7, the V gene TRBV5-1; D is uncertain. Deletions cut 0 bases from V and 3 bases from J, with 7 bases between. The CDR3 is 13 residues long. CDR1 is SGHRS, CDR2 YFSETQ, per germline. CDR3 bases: TGCGCCAGCAGCTTGGATTCAGACTACGAGCAGTACTTC. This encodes CASSLDSDYEQYF.

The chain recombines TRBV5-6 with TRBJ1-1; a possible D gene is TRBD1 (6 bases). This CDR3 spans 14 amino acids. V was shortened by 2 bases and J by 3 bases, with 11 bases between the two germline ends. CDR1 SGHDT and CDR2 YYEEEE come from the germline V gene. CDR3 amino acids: CASSLLQGDTEAFF. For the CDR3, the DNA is TGTGCCAGCAGCTTATTACAGGGTGACACTGAAGCTTTCTTT.

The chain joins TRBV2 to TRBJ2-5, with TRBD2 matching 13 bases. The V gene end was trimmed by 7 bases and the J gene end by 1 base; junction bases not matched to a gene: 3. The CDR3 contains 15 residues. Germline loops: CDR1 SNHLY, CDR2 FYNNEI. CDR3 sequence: CASKLAGGPQETQYF. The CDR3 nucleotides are TGTGCCAGCAAACTAGCGGGGGGGCCCCAAGAGACCCAGTACTTC.

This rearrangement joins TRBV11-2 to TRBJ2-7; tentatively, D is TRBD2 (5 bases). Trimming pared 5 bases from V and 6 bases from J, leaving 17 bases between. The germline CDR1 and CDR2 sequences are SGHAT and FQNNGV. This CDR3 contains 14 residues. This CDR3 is CASSPELGLGEQYF. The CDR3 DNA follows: TGTGCCAGCAGCCCCGAACTAGGATTGGGCGAGCAGTACTTC.

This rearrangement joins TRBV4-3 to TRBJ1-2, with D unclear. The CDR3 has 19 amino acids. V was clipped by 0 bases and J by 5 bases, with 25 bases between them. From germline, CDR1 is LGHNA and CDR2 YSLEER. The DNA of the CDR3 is TGCGCCAGCAGCCAAGACACGCCGTCGGGAACGGTTATCGGGTATGGCTACACCTTC. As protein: CASSQDTPSGTVIGYGYTF.

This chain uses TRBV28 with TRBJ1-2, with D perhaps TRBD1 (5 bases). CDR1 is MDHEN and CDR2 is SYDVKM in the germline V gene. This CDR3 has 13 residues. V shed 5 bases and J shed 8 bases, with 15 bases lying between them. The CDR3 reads CASSIGGGKGYTF. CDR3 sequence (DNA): TGTGCCAGCAGTATCGGGGGGGGGAAAGGCTACACCTTC.

The CDR3 sequence is CASSQTGGLSFGYGYTF. CDR3 bases: TGTGCCAGCAGCCAGACAGGGGGCTTATCTTTCGGCTATGGCTACACCTTC. The chain joins TRBV7-8 to TRBJ1-2; TRBD1 matches 10 bases. Germline values: CDR1 SGHVS, CDR2 FQNEAQ. This CDR3 contains 17 residues. The V segment lost 5 bases and the J segment 4 bases; nucleotides outside the gene matches: 13.

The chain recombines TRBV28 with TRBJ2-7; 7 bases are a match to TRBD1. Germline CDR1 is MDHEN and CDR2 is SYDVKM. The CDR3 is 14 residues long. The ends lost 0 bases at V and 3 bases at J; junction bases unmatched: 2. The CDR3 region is CASSLWTGRYEQYF. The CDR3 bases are TGTGCCAGCAGTTTATGGACAGGGCGCTACGAGCAGTACTTC.

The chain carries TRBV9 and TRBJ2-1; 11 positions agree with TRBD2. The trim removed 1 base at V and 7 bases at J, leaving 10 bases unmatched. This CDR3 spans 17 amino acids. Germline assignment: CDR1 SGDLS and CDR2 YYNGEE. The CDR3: CASSVKAGASGGNEQFF. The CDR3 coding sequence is TGTGCCAGCAGCGTAAAGGCTGGGGCTAGCGGGGGGAATGAGCAGTTCTTC.

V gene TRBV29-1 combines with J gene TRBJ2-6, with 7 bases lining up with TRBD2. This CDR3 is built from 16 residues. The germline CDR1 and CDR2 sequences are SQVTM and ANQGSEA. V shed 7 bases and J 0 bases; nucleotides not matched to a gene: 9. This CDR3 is CSAIGGSFSGANVLTF. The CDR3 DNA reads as TGCAGCGCGATCGGGGGGTCTTTCTCTGGGGCCAACGTCCTGACTTTC.

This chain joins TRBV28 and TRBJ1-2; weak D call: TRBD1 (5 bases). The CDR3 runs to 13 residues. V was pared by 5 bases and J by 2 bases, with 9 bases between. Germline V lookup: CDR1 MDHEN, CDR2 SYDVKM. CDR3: CASSVDKNYGYTF. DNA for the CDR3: TGTGCCAGCAGTGTGGACAAAAACTATGGCTACACCTTC.

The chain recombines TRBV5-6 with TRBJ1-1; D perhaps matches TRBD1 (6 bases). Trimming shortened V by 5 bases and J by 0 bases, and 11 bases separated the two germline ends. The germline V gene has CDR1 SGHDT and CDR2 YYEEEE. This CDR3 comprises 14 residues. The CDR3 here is CASRETGMNTEAFF. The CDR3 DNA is TGTGCCAGCAGGGAGACAGGCATGAACACTGAAGCTTTCTTT.

The CDR3 here is CASSPGQILNTEAFF. CDR3 nucleotide sequence: TGTGCCAGCAGCCCCGGACAGATCCTAAACACTGAAGCTTTCTTT. This rearrangement joins TRBV9 to TRBJ1-1; TRBD1 is a possible D gene (6 bases). The CDR3 consists of 15 residues. Germline V CDR1 and CDR2: SGDLS, YYNGEE. The V end was cut by 4 bases, the J end by 2 bases, with 15 bases between.

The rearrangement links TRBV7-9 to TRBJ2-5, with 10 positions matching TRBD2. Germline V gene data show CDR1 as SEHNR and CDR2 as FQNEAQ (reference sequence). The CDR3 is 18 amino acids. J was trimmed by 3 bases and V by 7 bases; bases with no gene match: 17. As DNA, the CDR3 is TGTGCCAGCATGCTCGGGGAATACACGGGACTAGCGAAAGAGACCCAGTACTTC. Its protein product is CASMLGEYTGLAKETQYF.